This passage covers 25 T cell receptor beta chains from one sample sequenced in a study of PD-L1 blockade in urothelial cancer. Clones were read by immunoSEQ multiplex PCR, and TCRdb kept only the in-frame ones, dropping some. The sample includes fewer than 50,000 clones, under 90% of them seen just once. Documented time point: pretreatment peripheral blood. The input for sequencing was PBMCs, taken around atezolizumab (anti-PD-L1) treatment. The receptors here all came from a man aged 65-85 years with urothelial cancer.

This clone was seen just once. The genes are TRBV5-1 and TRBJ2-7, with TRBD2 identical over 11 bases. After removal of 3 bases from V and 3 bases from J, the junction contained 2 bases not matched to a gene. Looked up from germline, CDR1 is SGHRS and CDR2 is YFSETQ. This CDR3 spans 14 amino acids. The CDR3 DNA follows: TGCGCCAGCAGCTCCGGGACTAGCGGCTACGAGCAGTACTTC. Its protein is CASSSGTSGYEQYF.

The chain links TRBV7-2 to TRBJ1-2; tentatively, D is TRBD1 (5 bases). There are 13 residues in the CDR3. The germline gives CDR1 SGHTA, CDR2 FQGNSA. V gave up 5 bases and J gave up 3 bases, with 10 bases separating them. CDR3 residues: CASSHDSHYGYTF. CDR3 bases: TGTGCCAGCAGCCACGACAGCCACTATGGCTACACCTTC.

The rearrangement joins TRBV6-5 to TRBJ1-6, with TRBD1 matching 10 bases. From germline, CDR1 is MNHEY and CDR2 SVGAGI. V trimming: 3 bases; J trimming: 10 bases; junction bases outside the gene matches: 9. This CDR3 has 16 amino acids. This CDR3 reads CASSYGTGVMGSPLHF. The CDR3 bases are TGTGCCAGCAGTTATGGGACAGGGGTTATGGGATCACCCCTCCACTTT.

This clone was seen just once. Here the CDR3 DNA reads TGTGCCAGCACCCCCGGGACGGGGGGCCGAGAAAAACTGTTTTTT. Protein sequence: CASTPGTGGREKLFF. This sequence joins TRBV6-1 and TRBJ1-4; D possibly corresponds to TRBD1 (6 bases). This CDR3 is 15 amino acids long. CDR1 and CDR2 (germline): MNHNS, SASEGT. V was shortened by 7 bases and J by 8 bases, with 20 bases between the two germline ends.

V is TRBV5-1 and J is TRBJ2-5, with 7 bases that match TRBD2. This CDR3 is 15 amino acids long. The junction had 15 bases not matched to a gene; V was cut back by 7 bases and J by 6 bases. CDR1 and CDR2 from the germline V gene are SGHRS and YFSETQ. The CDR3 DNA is TGCGCCAGCGGTGACGGGCGGGAGTTGGGACAGACCCAGTACTTC. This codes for CASGDGRELGQTQYF.

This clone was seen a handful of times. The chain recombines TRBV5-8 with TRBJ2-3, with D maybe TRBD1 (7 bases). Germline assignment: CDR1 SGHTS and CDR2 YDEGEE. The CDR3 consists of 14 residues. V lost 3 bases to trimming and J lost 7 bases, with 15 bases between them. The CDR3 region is CASSWEARGNTQYF. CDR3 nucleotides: TGTGCCAGCAGCTGGGAGGCCAGGGGGAATACGCAGTATTTT.

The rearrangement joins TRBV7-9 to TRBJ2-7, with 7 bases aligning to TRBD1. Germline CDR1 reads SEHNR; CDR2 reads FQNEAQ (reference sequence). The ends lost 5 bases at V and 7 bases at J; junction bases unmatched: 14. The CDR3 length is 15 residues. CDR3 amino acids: CASSRGGALQKEQYF. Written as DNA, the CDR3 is TGTGCCAGCAGCCGAGGGGGCGCGCTCCAGAAAGAGCAGTACTTC.

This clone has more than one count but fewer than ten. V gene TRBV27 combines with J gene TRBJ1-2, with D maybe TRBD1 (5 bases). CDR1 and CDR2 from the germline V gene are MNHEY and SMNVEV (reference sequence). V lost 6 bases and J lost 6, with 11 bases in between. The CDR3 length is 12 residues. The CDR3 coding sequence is TGTGCCAGCAGCTTAGAAGGGGATGGCTACACCTTC. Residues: CASSLEGDGYTF.

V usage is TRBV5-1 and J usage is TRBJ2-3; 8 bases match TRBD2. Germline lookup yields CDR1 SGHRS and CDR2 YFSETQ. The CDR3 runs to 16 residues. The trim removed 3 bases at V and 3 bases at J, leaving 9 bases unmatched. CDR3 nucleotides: TGCGCCAGCAGCTCGGCCTCGAGCGGGAGTACAGATACGCAGTATTTT. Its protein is CASSSASSGSTDTQYF.

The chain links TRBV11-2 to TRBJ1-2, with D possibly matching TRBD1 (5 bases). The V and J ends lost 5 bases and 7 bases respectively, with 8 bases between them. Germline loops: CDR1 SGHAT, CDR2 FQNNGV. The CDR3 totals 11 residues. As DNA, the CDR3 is TGTGCCAGCAGCCAGGGTGGTGGCTACACCTTC. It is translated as CASSQGGGYTF.

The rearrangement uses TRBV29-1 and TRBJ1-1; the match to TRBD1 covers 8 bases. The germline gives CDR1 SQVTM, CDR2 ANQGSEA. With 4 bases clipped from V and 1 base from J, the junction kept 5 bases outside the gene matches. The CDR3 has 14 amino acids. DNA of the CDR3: TGCAGCGTTGCGGCCGGACAGGGGAACACTGAAGCTTTCTTT. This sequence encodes CSVAAGQGNTEAFF.

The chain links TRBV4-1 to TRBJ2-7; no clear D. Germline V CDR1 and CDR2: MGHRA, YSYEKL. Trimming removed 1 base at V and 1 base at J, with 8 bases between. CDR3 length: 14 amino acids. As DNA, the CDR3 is TGCGCCAGCAGCCAAGGTGCACTTTCCTACGAGCAGTACTTC. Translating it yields CASSQGALSYEQYF.

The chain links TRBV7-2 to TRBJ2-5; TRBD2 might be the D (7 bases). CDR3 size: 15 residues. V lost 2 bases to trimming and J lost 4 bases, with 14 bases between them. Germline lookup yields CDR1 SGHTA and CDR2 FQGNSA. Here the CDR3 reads CASSLFVGGAETQYF. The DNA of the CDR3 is TGTGCCAGCAGCTTATTTGTGGGGGGGGCAGAGACCCAGTACTTC. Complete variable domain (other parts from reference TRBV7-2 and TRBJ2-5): GAGVSQSPSNKVTEKGKDVELRCDPISGHTALYWYRQSLGQGLEFLIYFQGNSAPDKSGLPSDRFSAERTGGSVSTLTIQRTQQEDSAVYLCASSLFVGGAETQYFGPGTRLLVL.

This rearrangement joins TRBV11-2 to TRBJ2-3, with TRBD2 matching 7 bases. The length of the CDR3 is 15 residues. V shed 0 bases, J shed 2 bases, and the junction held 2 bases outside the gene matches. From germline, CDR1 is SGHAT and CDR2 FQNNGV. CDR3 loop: CASSLDRGDTDTQYF. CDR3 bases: TGTGCCAGCAGCTTAGATCGGGGGGACACAGATACGCAGTATTTT.

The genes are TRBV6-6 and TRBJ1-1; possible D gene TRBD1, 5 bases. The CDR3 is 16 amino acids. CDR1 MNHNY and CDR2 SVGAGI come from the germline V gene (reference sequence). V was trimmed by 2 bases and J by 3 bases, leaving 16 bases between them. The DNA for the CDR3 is TGTGCCAGCAGTTACGGCGCAGGGCGCGGAGACACTGAAGCTTTCTTT. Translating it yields CASSYGAGRGDTEAFF.

The CDR3 reads CASSIGGTVINEQFF. The CDR3 DNA reads as TGTGCCAGCAGCATAGGGGGGACAGTAATTAATGAGCAGTTCTTC. The J gene is TRBJ2-1, the V gene TRBV5-6; D may be TRBD1 (7 bases). CDR3 length equals 15 residues. V shed 4 bases and J shed 7 bases, with 18 bases lying between them. Germline CDR1 and CDR2: SGHDT and YYEEEE.

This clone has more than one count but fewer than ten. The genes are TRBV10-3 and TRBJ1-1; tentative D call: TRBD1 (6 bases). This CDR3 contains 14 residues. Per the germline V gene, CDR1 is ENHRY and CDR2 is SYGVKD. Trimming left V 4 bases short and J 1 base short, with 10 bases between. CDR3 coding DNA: TGTGCCATCAGTGCAACAGGGACGAACACTGAAGCTTTCTTT. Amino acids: CAISATGTNTEAFF.

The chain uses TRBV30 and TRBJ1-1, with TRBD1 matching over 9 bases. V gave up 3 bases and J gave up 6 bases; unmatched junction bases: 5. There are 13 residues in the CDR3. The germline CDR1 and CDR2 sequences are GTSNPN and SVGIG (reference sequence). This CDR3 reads CAWRPGQGSEAFF. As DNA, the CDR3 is TGTGCCTGGAGACCGGGACAGGGTTCTGAAGCTTTCTTT.

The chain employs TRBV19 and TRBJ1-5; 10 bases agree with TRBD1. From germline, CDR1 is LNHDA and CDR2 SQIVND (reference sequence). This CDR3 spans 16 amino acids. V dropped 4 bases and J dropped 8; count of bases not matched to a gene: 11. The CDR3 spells CASSSKPTGGGKPQHF. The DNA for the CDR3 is TGTGCCAGTAGTAGCAAACCGACAGGGGGCGGGAAGCCCCAGCATTTT.

CDR3 in amino acids: CSVRSGTSGSTDTQYF. CDR3 bases: TGCAGCGTTCGCTCCGGGACTAGCGGGAGCACAGATACGCAGTATTTT. This chain uses TRBV29-1 with TRBJ2-3; 12 nucleotides align to TRBD2. Germline values: CDR1 SQVTM, CDR2 ANQGSEA. V shed 5 bases and J 0 bases; nucleotides not matched to a gene: 6. The CDR3 length is 16 residues.

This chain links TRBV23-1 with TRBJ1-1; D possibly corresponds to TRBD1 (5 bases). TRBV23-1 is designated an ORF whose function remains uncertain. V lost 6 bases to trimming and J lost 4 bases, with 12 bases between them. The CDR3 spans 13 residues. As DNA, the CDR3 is TGCGCCAGCAGCCCCTCCAGGGTCACTGAAGCTTTCTTT. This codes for CASSPSRVTEAFF.

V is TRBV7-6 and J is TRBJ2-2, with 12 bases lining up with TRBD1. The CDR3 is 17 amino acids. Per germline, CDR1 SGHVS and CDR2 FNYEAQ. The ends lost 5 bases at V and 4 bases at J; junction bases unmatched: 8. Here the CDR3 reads CASSPGGTGGGTGELFF. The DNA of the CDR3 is TGTGCCAGCAGCCCCGGGGGGACAGGGGGCGGCACCGGGGAGCTGTTTTTT.

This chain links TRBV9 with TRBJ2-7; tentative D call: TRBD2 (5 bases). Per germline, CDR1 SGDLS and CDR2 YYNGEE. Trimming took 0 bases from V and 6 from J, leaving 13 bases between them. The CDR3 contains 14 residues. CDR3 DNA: TGTGCCAGCAGCGTAGATGAGGGAGTGGGCGAGCAGTACTTC. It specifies CASSVDEGVGEQYF.

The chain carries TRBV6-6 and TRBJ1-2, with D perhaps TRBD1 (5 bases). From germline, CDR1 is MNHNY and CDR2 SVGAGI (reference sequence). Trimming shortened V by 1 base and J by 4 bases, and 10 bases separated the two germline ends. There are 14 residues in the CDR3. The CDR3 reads CASSYWRDGYGYTF. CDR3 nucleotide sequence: TGTGCCAGCAGTTACTGGAGGGACGGCTATGGCTACACCTTC.

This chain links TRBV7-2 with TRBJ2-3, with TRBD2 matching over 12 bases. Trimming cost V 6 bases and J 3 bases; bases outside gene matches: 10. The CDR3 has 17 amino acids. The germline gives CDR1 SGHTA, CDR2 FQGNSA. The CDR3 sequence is CASRPTSGRLRTDTQYF. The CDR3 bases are TGTGCCAGCAGACCAACTAGCGGGAGGTTAAGGACAGATACGCAGTATTTT.